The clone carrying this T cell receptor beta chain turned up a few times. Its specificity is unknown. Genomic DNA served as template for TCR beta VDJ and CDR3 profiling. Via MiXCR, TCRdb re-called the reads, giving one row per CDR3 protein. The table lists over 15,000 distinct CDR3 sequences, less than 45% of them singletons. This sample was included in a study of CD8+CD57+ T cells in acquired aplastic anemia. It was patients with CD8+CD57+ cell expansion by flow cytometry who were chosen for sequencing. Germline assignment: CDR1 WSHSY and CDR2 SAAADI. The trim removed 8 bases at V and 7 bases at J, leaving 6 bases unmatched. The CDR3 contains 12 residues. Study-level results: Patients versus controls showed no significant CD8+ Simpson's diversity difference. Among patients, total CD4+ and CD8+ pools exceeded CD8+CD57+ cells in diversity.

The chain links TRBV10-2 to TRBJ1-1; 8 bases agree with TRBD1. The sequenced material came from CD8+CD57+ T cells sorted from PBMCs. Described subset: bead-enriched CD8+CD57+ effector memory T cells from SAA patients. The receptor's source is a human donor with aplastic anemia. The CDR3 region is CASARGPNEAFF. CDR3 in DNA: TGCGCCAGCGCCAGGGGGCCGAATGAAGCTTTCTTT.